The 22 T cell receptor beta chains presented below share a single source sample, sequenced in a study of blood T cell repertoires in COVID-19. This table comes from immunoSEQ multiplex PCR, and its TCRdb copy is limited to in-frame clones, with some not included. The sample carries a few hundred thousand clones, approximately 80% recorded once. Sequenced: PBMCs or T cells enriched from blood (not recorded which). These receptors all come from a woman aged 40 to 50 with acute COVID-19.

The gene calls are TRBV18 and TRBJ1-3; D unclear. There are 14 residues in the CDR3. The V end was cut by 4 bases, the J end by 3 bases, with 10 bases between. Germline V gene data show CDR1 as KGHSH and CDR2 as LQKENI. This CDR3 reads CASSLGLDGNTIYF. In nucleotides, the CDR3 is TGTGCCAGCTCACTGGGCCTGGATGGAAACACCATATATTTT.

This clone was picked up a small number of times. The chain is built from TRBV4-1 and TRBJ1-5, with D unclear. Trimming took 0 bases from V and 4 from J, leaving 13 bases between them. The CDR3 spans 16 residues. Looked up from germline, CDR1 is MGHRA and CDR2 is YSYEKL. The CDR3 DNA follows: TGCGCCAGCAGCCAAGATCCAGGTGGCCGAAATCAGCCCCAGCATTTT. This gives the protein CASSQDPGGRNQPQHF.

The CDR3 DNA reads as TGTGCCAGCAGCTTATCGACAGGTACCTACGAGCAGTACTTC. It yields the protein CASSLSTGTYEQYF. The gene calls are TRBV7-2 and TRBJ2-7, with a weak D call TRBD1 (6 bases). CDR3 length: 14 residues. The V end was cut by 2 bases, the J end by 2 bases, with 10 bases between. Germline V gene data show CDR1 as SGHTA and CDR2 as FQGNSA.

The chain is built from TRBV5-1 and TRBJ1-4; 9 bases map to TRBD1. J was trimmed by 7 bases and V by 0 bases; bases with no gene match: 7. The CDR3 consists of 16 residues. Germline V gene lookup returns CDR1 SGHRS and CDR2 YFSETQ. CDR3 coding DNA: TGCGCCAGCAGCTTGGGGGGACAGGGAGGTACTGAAAAACTGTTTTTT. Its translation is CASSLGGQGGTEKLFF.

The chain couples TRBV2 to TRBJ1-5, with TRBD1 matching over 11 bases. V lost 3 bases to trimming and J lost 9 bases; unmatched junction nucleotides: 7. This CDR3 spans 15 amino acids. In germline, CDR1 is SNHLY, CDR2 FYNNEI. The CDR3 nucleotides are TGTGCCAGCAGTGATGGGACAGGGGGTGTCAGGCCCCAGCATTTT. Translation gives CASSDGTGGVRPQHF.

This clone occurred many times. The chain has TRBV15 and TRBJ1-5, with a weak D call TRBD1 (5 bases). The V gene lost 0 bases and the J gene lost 0 bases, with 15 bases spanning the gap. The CDR3 is 18 amino acids. Germline CDR1 reads LNHNV; CDR2 reads YYDKDF (reference sequence). CDR3 bases: TGTGCCACCAGCAGAGATGCCGCCGGACAACATAGCAATCAGCCCCAGCATTTT. Translated: CATSRDAAGQHSNQPQHF.

V and J are TRBV7-8 and TRBJ2-2; 8 nucleotides align to TRBD1. The V gene's germline CDR1 is SGHVS and CDR2 FQNEAQ. This CDR3 comprises 16 residues. V lost 5 bases and J lost 5; bases outside the gene matches: 10. The CDR3 loop reads CASSPGQGDWTGELFF. CDR3 coding DNA: TGTGCCAGCAGCCCCGGACAGGGAGATTGGACCGGGGAGCTGTTTTTT.

The CDR3 sequence: CASSKGDRANTEAFF. The CDR3 bases are TGTGCCAGCAGCAAAGGGGACAGGGCGAACACTGAAGCTTTCTTT. The chain joins TRBV6-1 to TRBJ1-1, with 9 bases fitting TRBD1. The CDR3 is 15 residues long. Trimming took 6 bases from V and 1 from J; bases not matched to a gene: 6. The germline gives CDR1 MNHNS, CDR2 SASEGT.

This clone was counted between two and nine times. This chain connects TRBV4-1 to TRBJ2-7; 8 bases are a match to TRBD2. The CDR3 has 13 amino acids. Germline loops: CDR1 MGHRA, CDR2 YSYEKL. V was clipped by 8 bases and J by 6 bases; unmatched bases: 9. CDR3 protein: CASGTPGGAEQYF. CDR3 bases: TGCGCCAGCGGAACCCCCGGGGGGGCCGAGCAGTACTTC.

V and J are TRBV5-8 and TRBJ1-4; 9 nucleotides agree with TRBD1. V lost 3 bases, J lost 8 bases, and 5 bases stayed unmatched. Germline V gives CDR1 SGHTS, CDR2 YDEGEE. The CDR3 is 14 residues long. The CDR3: CASSYGTGREKLFF. CDR3 in DNA: TGTGCCAGCAGCTATGGGACAGGGCGCGAAAAACTGTTTTTT.

This clone was recorded once. The J gene is TRBJ2-3, the V gene TRBV29-1, with a possible D match to TRBD2 (5 bases). The germline V gene encodes CDR1 SQVTM and CDR2 ANQGSEA. V was shortened by 7 bases and J by 9 bases, with 17 bases between the two germline ends. This CDR3 has 12 amino acids. The CDR3 protein is CSGTHPGYTQYF. The CDR3, as DNA: TGCAGCGGTACCCATCCGGGGTACACGCAGTATTTT.

The chain recombines TRBV15 with TRBJ1-1; perhaps TRBD1 as D (6 bases). Per germline, CDR1 LNHNV and CDR2 YYDKDF (reference sequence). V was cut by 0 bases and J by 3 bases, with 8 bases left in between. The CDR3 is 14 amino acids. CDR3 loop: CATSRDRGYTEAFF. CDR3 nucleotides: TGTGCCACCAGCAGAGACAGGGGTTACACTGAAGCTTTCTTT.

This rearrangement joins TRBV7-9 to TRBJ1-1, with a weak D call TRBD1 (5 bases). CDR1 and CDR2 from the germline V gene are SEHNR and FQNEAQ (reference sequence). There are 14 residues in the CDR3. V lost 1 base and J lost 6, with 12 bases in between. The CDR3 spells CASSLDVGRAEAFF. CDR3 nucleotide sequence: TGTGCCAGCAGCTTAGACGTGGGGCGCGCTGAAGCTTTCTTT.

This clone was seen more than once but under ten times. The gene calls are TRBV27 and TRBJ2-6; TRBD1 might be the D (5 bases). V lost 6 bases to trimming and J lost 1 base, with 13 bases between them. The CDR3 consists of 16 residues. Germline CDR1 reads MNHEY; CDR2 reads SMNVEV (reference sequence). As DNA, the CDR3 is TGTGCCAGCAGCCCCCCTGCAGGGTCTGGGGCCAACGTCCTGACTTTC. Translation gives CASSPPAGSGANVLTF. Supplemented by reference TRBV27 and TRBJ2-6, the full variable domain reads EAQVTQNPRYLITVTGKKLTVTCSQNMNHEYMSWYRQDPGLGLRQIYYSMNVEVTDKGDVPEGYKVSRKEKRNFPLILESPSPNQTSLYFCASSPPAGSGANVLTFGAGSRLTVL.

This clone appeared a single time. The chain uses TRBV9 and TRBJ2-3, with 7 bases matching TRBD2. Germline CDR1 reads SGDLS; CDR2 reads YYNGEE. With 0 bases clipped from V and 2 bases from J, the junction kept 6 bases outside the gene matches. The CDR3 has 16 amino acids. The CDR3 loop reads CASSVGASGHTDTQYF. DNA for the CDR3: TGTGCCAGCAGCGTAGGGGCTAGCGGCCACACAGATACGCAGTATTTT.

This clone was observed a handful of times. As DNA, the CDR3 is TGTGCCAGAGCGGGGCGGGAGGGATCCTACGAGCAGTACTTC. It yields the protein CARAGREGSYEQYF. The V gene is TRBV21-1, the J gene TRBJ2-7; the table's D gene call, TRBD2, was not cross checked with the DNA. TRBV21-1 is annotated as a pseudogene. The CDR3 extends over 14 amino acids.

This sequence joins TRBV3-1 (or the pseudogene TRBV3-2) and TRBJ2-3; 7 positions match TRBD1. This CDR3 is 15 amino acids long. V lost 2 bases, J lost 2 bases, and 4 bases stayed unmatched. Germline CDR1 LGHDT, CDR2 YNNKEL (reference sequence). CDR3 amino acids: CASSQWDSHTDTQYF. CDR3 DNA sequence: TGTGCCAGCAGCCAATGGGACAGCCACACAGATACGCAGTATTTT.

The chain is built from TRBV6-5 and TRBJ1-5, with D maybe TRBD1 (6 bases). Germline loops: CDR1 MNHEY, CDR2 SVGAGI. The CDR3 is 14 residues long. Between the trimmed V and J ends, which lost 6 bases and 4 bases, there was a span of 13 bases. CDR3 region: CASRGAGSNQPQHF. The DNA for the CDR3 is TGTGCCAGCAGGGGGGCAGGGTCGAATCAGCCCCAGCATTTT.

This rearrangement joins TRBV28 to TRBJ2-3; TRBD2 agrees at 11 bases. In germline, CDR1 is MDHEN, CDR2 SYDVKM. V lost 7 bases, J lost 10 bases, and 13 bases stayed unmatched. This CDR3 is 15 amino acids long. The CDR3 here is CASTSSGGAVSAQYF. The DNA for the CDR3 is TGTGCCAGCACGAGTAGCGGGGGGGCCGTCTCTGCGCAGTATTTT.

The DNA of the CDR3 is TGTGCCAGCAGCATTCTAGCGGGGGAACCCTACGAGCAGTACTTC. Amino acids: CASSILAGEPYEQYF. J is TRBJ2-7 and V is TRBV28, with 10 bases matching TRBD2. The V and J ends lost 6 bases and 2 bases, in that order; junction bases with no gene match: 7. This CDR3 has 15 amino acids. Germline V gene lookup returns CDR1 MDHEN and CDR2 SYDVKM.

The chain carries TRBV11-2 and TRBJ1-2; 7 bases agree with TRBD1. CDR1 is SGHAT, CDR2 FQNNGV, per germline. The V segment lost 5 bases and the J segment 4 bases; nucleotides outside the gene matches: 4. The CDR3 is 13 residues long. The CDR3 sequence: CASSANRGYGYTF. In nucleotides, the CDR3 is TGTGCCAGCAGCGCTAACAGGGGCTATGGCTACACCTTC.

V gene TRBV19 combines with J gene TRBJ1-6; a possible D gene is TRBD1 (6 bases). Trimming removed 5 bases at V and 4 bases at J, with 24 bases between. The CDR3 spans 19 residues. Per germline, CDR1 LNHDA and CDR2 SQIVND (reference sequence). CDR3 coding DNA: TGTGCCAGTAGTCCCAGGGACAACACGCCAACTTTTTATAATTCACCCCTCCACTTT. Translated: CASSPRDNTPTFYNSPLHF.